Listed below are T cell receptor beta chains from one sample, sequenced in a study of T cells in Graves' hyperthyroidism and ophthalmopathy. Each CDR3 protein gets one entry after TCRdb re-called the multiplex PCR reads with MiXCR. This sample carries hundreds of thousands of distinct CDR3 sequences, 14% to 15% of them seen once, and the ten largest clones take about 4%. Sequenced material: blood. The source of these receptors is a woman in her thirties or forties with Graves' ophthalmopathy. Each CDR3 is given with its conserved first and last residue. The D gene is left open where the match is weak. Not all rows give a size; the values are once, few, many and, for expanded clones, a class.

size: -; J: TRBJ2-5; V: TRBV29-1; D: -; CDR3: CSVGRLGTQATQYF; DNA: TGCAGCGTGGGGAGGTTGGGGACCCAAGCGACCCAGTACTTC
size: -; J: TRBJ2-5; V: TRBV5-6; D: -; CDR3: CASSLISGQETQYF; DNA: TGTGCCAGCAGCTTGATCAGCGGACAAGAGACCCAGTACTTC
size: -; J: TRBJ1-1; V: TRBV11-2; D: -; CDR3: CASTQRDEAFF; DNA: TGTGCCAGCACCCAACGCGATGAAGCTTTCTTT
size: many; J: TRBJ2-5; V: TRBV20-1; D: -; CDR3: CSARDLALQGQETQYF; DNA: TGCAGTGCTAGAGATTTGGCCCTCCAAGGGCAAGAGACCCAGTACTTC
size: many; J: TRBJ1-5; V: TRBV2; D: TRBD1; CDR3: CASRIGQGGNQPQHF; DNA: TGTGCCAGCAGAATCGGACAGGGAGGCAATCAGCCCCAGCATTTT
size: many; J: TRBJ2-6; V: TRBV6-5; D: -; CDR3: CASSWGPGANVLTF; DNA: TGTGCCAGCAGTTGGGGGCCTGGGGCCAACGTCCTGACTTTC
size: many; J: TRBJ2-7; V: TRBV7-9; D: TRBD1; CDR3: CASSSRQGQIYEQYF; DNA: TGTGCCAGCAGCTCTCGACAGGGACAGATCTACGAGCAGTACTTC
size: many; J: TRBJ2-5; V: TRBV28; D: TRBD2; CDR3: CASSSVAGESVETQYF; DNA: TGTGCCAGCAGTTCTGTAGCGGGAGAGAGCGTGGAGACCCAGTACTTC
size: -; J: TRBJ2-1; V: TRBV30; D: -; CDR3: CAGVGRNEQFF; DNA: TGTGCCGGAGTAGGGAGGAATGAGCAGTTCTTC
size: many; J: TRBJ1-3; V: TRBV11-1; D: -; CDR3: CASRQISPGRSGNTIYF; DNA: TGTGCCAGCAGACAAATTAGCCCAGGACGCTCTGGAAACACCATATATTTT
size: many; J: TRBJ2-2; V: TRBV5-1; D: -; CDR3: CASSLGMANTGELFF; DNA: TGCGCCAGCAGCTTGGGGATGGCGAACACCGGGGAGCTGTTTTTT
size: many; J: TRBJ2-5; V: TRBV7-2; D: -; CDR3: CASSPHRDRETQYF; DNA: TGTGCCAGCAGCCCCCACCGGGATCGAGAGACCCAGTACTTC
size: few; J: TRBJ2-2; V: TRBV20-1; D: -; CDR3: CSAGAHSTGELFF; DNA: TGCAGTGCGGGGGCGCATTCCACCGGGGAGCTGTTTTTT
size: few; J: TRBJ2-5; V: TRBV6-2/TRBV6-3; D: -; CDR3: CASSYSYSIQETQYF; DNA: TGTGCCAGCAGTTACTCGTATAGTATCCAAGAGACCCAGTACTTC
size: many; J: TRBJ2-2; V: TRBV19; D: -; CDR3: CASSSGHSATGELFF; DNA: TGTGCCAGTAGTTCGGGACATTCTGCGACCGGGGAGCTGTTTTTT
size: -; J: TRBJ1-1; V: TRBV29-1; D: -; CDR3: CSVDRGEAEAFF; DNA: TGCAGCGTTGATAGGGGAGAGGCTGAAGCTTTCTTT